Listed here is a single TCR beta chain. The data originate from a study of blood T cell repertoires in COVID-19. Using immunoSEQ multiplex PCR, the repertoire was profiled, and TCRdb retains in-frame clones only, with some absent. The data contain hundreds of thousands of clones, about nine tenths of them singletons. What was sequenced was peripheral blood. This sequence was found in a man between 60 and 75 years old who had recovered from COVID-19.

The chain's CDR3 is CASSQSRLAGISYEQYF. Written as DNA, the CDR3 is TGTGCCAGCAGCCAAAGTCGACTAGCGGGTATCTCCTACGAGCAGTACTTC. The rearrangement uses TRBV7-2 and TRBJ2-7; TRBD2 agrees at 10 bases. The germline V gene encodes CDR1 SGHTA and CDR2 FQGNSA. The CDR3 covers 17 residues. V shed 5 bases, J shed 0 bases, and the junction held 10 bases outside the gene matches.